This T cell receptor (beta chain) was captured by sequencing in a study of T-cell reconstitution after alpha-beta-depleted transplantation in children. Overall study findings and caveats: TCRbeta diversity was high at day 60 in some patients (a result of surviving recipient T cells and thymic progenitors). Expanded graft clones, several hundred of them, were reportedly the source of alpha-beta T cells about two months after transplant. From newly produced T cells came most of the T-cell counts and diversity one year after transplant.

The authors prepared the TCRbeta library with unique molecular identifiers. TCRdb recomputed calls from the PCR reads with MiXCR, one row per CDR3 protein. Found here are a few hundred thousand distinct CDR3 sequences, roughly 11% of them singletons; the top ten hold roughly a quarter. In its sample, this clonotype was seen many times. Its antigen is not known. V was shortened by 6 bases and J by 7 bases, with 25 bases between the two germline ends. The length of the CDR3 is 16 residues. Looked up from germline, CDR1 is SQVTM and CDR2 is ANQGSEA. The chain has TRBV29-1 and TRBJ2-1, with D perhaps matching TRBD1 or TRBD2 (7 bases each). The sequenced sample was peripheral blood, obtained 180 days after TCRalphabeta/CD19-depleted stem cell transplant. This sequence was found in a male patient aged 2-15 years who had a stem cell transplant for chronic granulomatous disease, so the T cells may come from the graft donor. The CDR3 nucleotides read TGCAGCGTAAAAAAATCTCAGGGGGGGTCTGGGAATGAGCAGTTCTTC. Protein sequence: CSVKKSQGGSGNEQFF.